The entry below describes one T cell receptor (beta chain). These data belong to a study of shared clonotypes between healthy human individuals. Data came from immunoSEQ multiplex PCR; TCRdb stores just in-frame clones and leaves some out. This sample has around 440,000 clones, with about 74% found just once. Germline CDR1 reads LNHNV; CDR2 reads YYDKDF (reference sequence). The CDR3 extends over 12 amino acids. V was pared by 0 bases and J by 6 bases, with 5 bases between. Sequencing used PBMCs. The TCR sequence derives from a woman aged 35 to 49 in good health. Some clones in this sample may be carry-over from other donors' samples. This chain links TRBV15 with TRBJ1-1; D is unclear. The CDR3 loop reads CATSRELAEAFF. The CDR3 DNA is TGTGCCACCAGCAGAGAGTTGGCTGAAGCTTTCTTT.